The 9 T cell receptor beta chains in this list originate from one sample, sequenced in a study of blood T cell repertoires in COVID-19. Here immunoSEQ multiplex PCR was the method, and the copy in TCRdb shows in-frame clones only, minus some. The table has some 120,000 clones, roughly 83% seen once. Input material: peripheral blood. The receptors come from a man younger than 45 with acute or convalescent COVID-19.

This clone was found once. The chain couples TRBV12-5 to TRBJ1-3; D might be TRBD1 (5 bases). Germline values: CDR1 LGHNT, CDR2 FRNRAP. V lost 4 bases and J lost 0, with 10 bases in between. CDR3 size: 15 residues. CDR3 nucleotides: TGTGCTAGTGGTTCAGGGTTGTCCTCTGGAAACACCATATATTTT. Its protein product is CASGSGLSSGNTIYF.

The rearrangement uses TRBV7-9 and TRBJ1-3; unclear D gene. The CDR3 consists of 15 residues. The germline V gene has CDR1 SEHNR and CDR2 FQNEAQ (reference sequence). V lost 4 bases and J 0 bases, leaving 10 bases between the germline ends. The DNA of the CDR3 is TGTGCCAGCAGCTCATTCGGTGGCTCTGGAAACACCATATATTTT. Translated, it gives CASSSFGGSGNTIYF.

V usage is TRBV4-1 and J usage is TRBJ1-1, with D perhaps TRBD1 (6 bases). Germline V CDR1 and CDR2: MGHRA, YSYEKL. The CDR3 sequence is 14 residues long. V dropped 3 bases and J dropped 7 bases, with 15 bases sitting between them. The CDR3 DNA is TGCGCCAGCAGCCAGCGGGGGGGCTTCGGTGAAGCTTTCTTT. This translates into CASSQRGGFGEAFF.

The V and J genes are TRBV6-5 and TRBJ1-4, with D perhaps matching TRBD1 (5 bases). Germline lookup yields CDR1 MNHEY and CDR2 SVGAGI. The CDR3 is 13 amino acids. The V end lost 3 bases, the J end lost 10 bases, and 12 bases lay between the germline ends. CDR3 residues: CASSYTSGGKLFF. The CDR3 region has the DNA TGTGCCAGCAGTTATACCTCGGGGGGAAAACTGTTTTTT.

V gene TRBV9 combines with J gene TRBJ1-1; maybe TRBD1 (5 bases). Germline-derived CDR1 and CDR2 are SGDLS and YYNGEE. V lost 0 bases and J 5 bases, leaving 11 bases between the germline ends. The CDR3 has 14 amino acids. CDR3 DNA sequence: TGTGCCAGCAGCGTAGTGGGCCGGGGGACTGAAGCTTTCTTT. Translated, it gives CASSVVGRGTEAFF. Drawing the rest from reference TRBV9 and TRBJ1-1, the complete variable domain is DSGVTQTPKHLITATGQRVTLRCSPRSGDLSVYWYQQSLDQGLQFLIQYYNGEERAKGNILERFSAQQFPDLHSELNLSSLELGDSALYFCASSVVGRGTEAFFGQGTRLTVV.

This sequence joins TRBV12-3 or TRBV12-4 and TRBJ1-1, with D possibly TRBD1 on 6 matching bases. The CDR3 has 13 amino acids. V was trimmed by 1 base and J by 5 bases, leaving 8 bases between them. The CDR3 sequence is CASSLVRGTEAFF. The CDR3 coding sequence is TGTGCCAGCAGTTTAGTTAGGGGGACTGAAGCTTTCTTT.

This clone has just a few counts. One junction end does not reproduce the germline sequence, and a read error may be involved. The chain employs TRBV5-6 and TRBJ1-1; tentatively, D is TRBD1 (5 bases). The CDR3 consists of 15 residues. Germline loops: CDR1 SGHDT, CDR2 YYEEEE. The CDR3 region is CASSSISGGNAEAFF. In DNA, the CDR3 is TGTGCCAGCAGCTCGATAAGTGGGGGGAACGCTGAAGCTTTCTTT. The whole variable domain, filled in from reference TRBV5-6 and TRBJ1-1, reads DAGVTQSPTHLIKTRGQQVTLRCSPKSGHDTVSWYQQALGQGPQFIFQYYEEEERQRGNFPDRFSGHQFPNYSSELNVNALLLGDSALYLCASSSISGGNAEAFFGQGTRLTVV.

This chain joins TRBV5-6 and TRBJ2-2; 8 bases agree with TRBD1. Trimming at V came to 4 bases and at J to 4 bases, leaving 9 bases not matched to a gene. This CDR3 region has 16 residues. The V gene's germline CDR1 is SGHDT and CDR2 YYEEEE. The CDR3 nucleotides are TGTGCCAGCAGCGACCGTACAGGGGGGCCCACCGGGGAGCTGTTTTTT. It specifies CASSDRTGGPTGELFF.

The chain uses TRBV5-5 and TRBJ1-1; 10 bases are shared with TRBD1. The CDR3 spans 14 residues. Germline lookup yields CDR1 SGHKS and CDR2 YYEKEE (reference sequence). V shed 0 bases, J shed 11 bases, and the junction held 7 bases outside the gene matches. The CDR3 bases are TGTGCCAGCAGCTTGGAGACAGGGGGCCGGGGGGCTTTCTTT. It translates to CASSLETGGRGAFF.